This T cell receptor (beta chain) was sequenced in a study of T cells in localized non-small cell lung cancer (dated by TCRdb to the early 2020s). General notes on the study: The study examined T cell repertoires in approximately 240 patients with early-stage NSCLC and compared tumors with uninvolved tumor-adjacent lungs. A mean age of around 66 years was recorded for the NSCLC patients, of whom approximately 130 were male and about 100 were female. The cohort comprised 200 to 300 treatment-naïve NSCLC patients with resected, localized lung tumors.

Regarding this clone: The antigen this receptor binds is unknown. No qualities accompany the bases; no much larger clone lies one base away.

At diagnosis, tumor, uninvolved tumor-adjacent lung and peripheral blood were collected and then preserved as a mix of FFPE and fresh-frozen material. Blood samples were analyzed as peripheral blood mononuclear cells for TCR repertoire profiling. V and J are trimmed by 1 base and 7 bases, and the gene matches miss 12 bases of the junction. CDR1 and CDR2, per the germline V gene, are SGHDT and YYEEEE. The CDR3 has 16 amino acids, counting the end cysteine and phenylalanine. Left in the record is the CDR3 DNA by itself, 48 bases read in frame from the first base. The paper as a whole reports these results and caveats: Uninvolved tumor-adjacent lung showed the highest T cell clonality, higher than tumor, which suggests more focused antigenic responses in the adjacent lung. Because the study design was exploratory, TCR variables were selected using unadjusted p-values without false-discovery rate correction. Longer overall survival was associated with higher blood T cell density, whereas shorter survival was associated with higher adjacent-lung clonality. Because multi-region sequencing of the tumors was not done, intratumor heterogeneity could not be ruled out. Of the top 100 tumor clones, a median of roughly 57 were detected in paired uninvolved adjacent lung; under 30 were also among that lung's top 100.

TCR beta CDR3 regions were sequenced from DNA using the immunoSEQ Assay. The published analysis was carried out like this. T cell density was computed as TCR beta template counts normalized to usable DNA estimated by amplifying housekeeping genes. Richness was estimated with the preseqR package, extrapolating to 400,000 templates for PBMC samples and 120,000 templates for tissue samples. Clonality was taken to be one minus Pielou's evenness. Tissue-enriched TCRs were identified by differential abundance testing using productive amino-acid clonotypes, minimum total count 5 and alpha 0.1. The Jaccard Index and the Morisita Overlap Index were used to measure how much the repertoires overlapped between compartments. TCR beta CDR3s were clustered by GLIPH together with public tetramer-defined viral CDR3s, and at least three viral sequences plus V-gene enrichment were required for viral motifs. TCRdb's version of the immuneACCESS table is confined to in-frame rearrangements and falls short of the full clone set. An unresolved V gene accounts for under half of the shortfall where checked; the remainder is of unknown origin. V, J and clone size reflect that table, while D and trimming were determined from the DNA. The sample table lists some 30,000 clones, 85% to 95% of them with a count of one. 12% of the sample is in the top ten clones.

Recombination linked TRBV5-6 to TRBJ1-1; TRBD1 lines up with 8 middle nucleotides. Material: peripheral blood mononuclear cells, obtained before any cancer treatment. The receptor's source is an older female donor with stage II lung adenocarcinoma. The CDR3 sequence is CASSLLAGGTAGEAFF. DNA sequence: TGTGCCAGCAGCTTGCTGGCAGGGGGCACAGCAGGTGAAGCTTTCTTT.